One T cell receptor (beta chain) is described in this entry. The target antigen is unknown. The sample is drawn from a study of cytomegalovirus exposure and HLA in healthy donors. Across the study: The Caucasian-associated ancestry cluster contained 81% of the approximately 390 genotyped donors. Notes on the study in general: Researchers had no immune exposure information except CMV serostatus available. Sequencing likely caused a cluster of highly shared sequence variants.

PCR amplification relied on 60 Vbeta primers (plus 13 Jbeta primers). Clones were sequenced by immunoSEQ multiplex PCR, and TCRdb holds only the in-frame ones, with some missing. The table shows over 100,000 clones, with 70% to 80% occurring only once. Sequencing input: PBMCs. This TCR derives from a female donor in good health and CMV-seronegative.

In DNA form, the CDR3 reads TGTGCCAGCAGCTTAGGGGGACTAGCGGCAGGACGGAATGAGCAGTTCTTC. Amino acid sequence: CASSLGGLAAGRNEQFF. The rearrangement uses TRBV11-1 and TRBJ2-1; TRBD2 matches 11 bases. J gave up 7 bases and V 1 base, and 9 bases lay outside the gene matches. The CDR3 runs to 17 residues. Germline V gene data show CDR1 as SGHAT and CDR2 as FQDESV (reference sequence).